This TCR beta chain is drawn from a study of spatial heterogeneity in lung cancer. Study in general: The donors were 55 to 85 patients with non-small cell lung cancer that was early-stage and untreated. Study conclusions and caveats: There were more appearances of ubiquitous expanded tumor TCRs in blood at resection than at follow-up.

Noted time point: blood at routine non-recurrence follow-up after resection. Whole RNA came from tumor, nontumor lung or frozen PBMC and was sequenced without being sorted. On each TCR cDNA molecule, a unique molecular identifier was present. TCRdb fed the 5' RACE reads into MiXCR, producing one record per CDR3 protein. Seen here are fewer than 150,000 distinct CDR3 sequences, roughly a tenth observed once, and the top ten hold 20% to 25%. V was cut by 4 bases and J by 4 bases, with 4 bases left in between. Per the germline V gene, CDR1 is SGHTA and CDR2 is FQGTGA. The CDR3 consists of 12 residues. A remark on this clonotype: What it recognizes is unknown.

Sequenced here: PBMCs, sampled at follow-up. The source of this sequence is a female donor with early-stage non-small cell lung cancer. This rearrangement joins TRBV7-3 to TRBJ2-2; D gene ambiguous. The DNA of the CDR3 is TGTGCCAGCAGCTATGGCACCGGGGAGCTGTTTTTT. Translated, it gives CASSYGTGELFF.